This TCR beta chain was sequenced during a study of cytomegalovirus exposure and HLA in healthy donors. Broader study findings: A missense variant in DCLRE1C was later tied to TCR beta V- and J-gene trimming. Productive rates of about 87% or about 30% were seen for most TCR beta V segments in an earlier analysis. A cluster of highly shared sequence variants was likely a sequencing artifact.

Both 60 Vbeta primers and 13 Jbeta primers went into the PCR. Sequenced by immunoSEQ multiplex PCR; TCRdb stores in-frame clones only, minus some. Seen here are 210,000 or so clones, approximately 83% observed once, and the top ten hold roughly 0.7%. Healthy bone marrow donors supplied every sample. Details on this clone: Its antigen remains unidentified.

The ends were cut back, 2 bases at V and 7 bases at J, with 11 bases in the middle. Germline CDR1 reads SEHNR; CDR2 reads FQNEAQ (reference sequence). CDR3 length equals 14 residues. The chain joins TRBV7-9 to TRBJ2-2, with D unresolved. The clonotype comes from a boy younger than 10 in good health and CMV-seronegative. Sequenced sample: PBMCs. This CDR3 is CASSLLSSGGELFF. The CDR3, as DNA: TGTGCCAGCAGCTTATTAAGTTCGGGCGGGGAGCTGTTTTTT.